This T cell receptor (beta chain) was profiled in a study of cytomegalovirus exposure and HLA in healthy donors. Regarding this clone: Its cognate antigen is unknown.

The donors were healthy bone marrow donors. Broader study findings: The study listed around 150 cytomegalovirus-associated TCR beta chains.

This PCR relied on a set of 60 Vbeta primers and 13 Jbeta primers. Generated by immunoSEQ multiplex PCR, the TCRdb table keeps only in-frame clones and is missing some. The table lists more than 65,000 clones, 65% to 70% of them singletons. The CDR3 has 16 residues. V shed 6 bases, J shed 9 bases, and the junction held 9 bases outside the gene matches. Germline assignment: CDR1 MNHEY and CDR2 SMNVEV (reference sequence). The sequence was collected from a woman between 45 and 60 years old in good health and CMV-seropositive. The sample was PBMCs. The rearrangement links TRBV27 to TRBJ2-1, with 15 bases fitting TRBD2. The CDR3 DNA is TGTGCCAGCAGCGGGACTAGCGGGGGGCCGGTCCTTGAGCAGTTCTTC. It yields the protein CASSGTSGGPVLEQFF.